This TCR beta chain was observed in a study of CXCR3-negative and CXCR3-positive naive CD8 T cells. Whole-study results and caveats: Naive subsets had comparable surface CD5, so TRB CDR3 properties gauged TCR strength. Both naive subsets showed comparably high diversity, and memory CD8+ cells showed much lower diversity.

The study sorted every CD8+ T cell subset in triplicate at 300,000 cells each. In regard to this clonotype: Its antigen is unknown.

UMI-labeled 5' RACE yielded the TRB cDNA libraries. Following a re-call of the 5' RACE reads, TCRdb has one entry per CDR3 protein and lacks DNA. This repertoire includes 28,000 or so distinct CDR3 sequences. The CDR3 runs 14 residues. The sequence came from a human donor in good health. Some clones in this sample may be carry-over from other donors' samples. The chain combines TRBV12-3 or TRBV12-4 with TRBJ2-2; checking the TCRdb D call of TRBD1 is not possible without DNA. Material for sequencing was naive CXCR3- CD8+ T cells from blood. The subset here: CD45RO-CCR7+CD27+CD95- naive CD8+ T cells lacking CXCR3 (TNR3-). CDR3: CASSFWGTGGELFF.